A selection of T cell receptor beta chains follows, all from one sample in a study of blood T cells in healthy people across ages. TCRdb redid the calling of the 5' RACE reads with MiXCR, one entry per CDR3 protein. Of roughly 830,000 distinct CDR3 sequences in the sample, around 68% were seen once. Sequenced: blood. The receptors stem from a man aged 30 to 39 in good health. The conserved cysteine and the conserved F or W are not part of the CDR3 here. D genes are given only for firm matches.

j_gene | len | d_gene | v_gene | CDR3aa
NA | 11 | NA | TRBV20-1 | SASTGSTYEQY
TRBJ2-1 | 16 | TRBD2 | TRBV27 | ASTSFRRETSGDNEQF
TRBJ2-7 | 13 | NA | TRBV12-3/TRBV12-4 | ASSLVVGNSYEQY
TRBJ2-1 | 13 | NA | TRBV5-1 | ASTWTILSYNEQF
TRBJ2-5 | 14 | TRBD1 | TRBV29-1 | SVTLLGQGHQETQY
TRBJ1-2 | 14 | TRBD1 | TRBV27 | ASSLSTGTGYYGYT
TRBJ2-1 | 13 | TRBD2 | TRBV7-2 | ASSLTSGGAHEQF
TRBJ2-1 | 12 | TRBD1 | TRBV6-4 | ASSDRGLEDEQF
TRBJ2-7 | 15 | TRBD1 | TRBV20-1 | SARASTPGQPAYEQY
TRBJ2-3 | 12 | TRBD2 | TRBV20-1 | SALRGFSTDTQY
TRBJ1-5 | 13 | NA | TRBV15 | ATSRDRGVGEPQH
TRBJ1-2 | 13 | TRBD1 | TRBV12-3/TRBV12-4 | ASSLFRGGRDGYT
TRBJ2-5 | 13 | NA | TRBV12-3/TRBV12-4 | ASSFGPQPGETQY
TRBJ1-2 | 11 | NA | TRBV18 | ASSPDRKSGYT
TRBJ1-3 | 11 | NA | TRBV7-9 | ASSNRTSGTIY
TRBJ2-3 | 13 | NA | TRBV6-2/TRBV6-3 | ASSSTVTHTDTQY
TRBJ2-3 | 12 | NA | TRBV7-2 | ASSARLGADTQY
TRBJ2-7 | 10 | NA | TRBV29-1 | SVKGGAYEQY
TRBJ2-5 | 11 | NA | TRBV29-1 | SVELAIRETQY
TRBJ2-5 | 10 | NA | TRBV20-1 | SADLAKETQY
TRBJ2-7 | 8 | NA | TRBV29-1 | SAPFHEQY
TRBJ2-4 | 12 | TRBD1 | TRBV2 | ASSGGRGRDIQY
TRBJ2-3 | 13 | TRBD2 | TRBV7-3 | ASSFMGLAEDTQY
TRBJ2-4 | 12 | TRBD1 | TRBV30 | AWNRGGAGNIQY
TRBJ1-5 | 12 | NA | TRBV7-2 | ASSLGGPNQPQH
TRBJ1-2 | 10 | NA | TRBV2 | ASVVTRDGYT
TRBJ1-2 | 12 | NA | TRBV2 | ASRTRDTNYGYT
TRBJ1-6 | 12 | NA | TRBV7-2 | ASSVTGHKSPLH
TRBJ1-2 | 8 | NA | TRBV20-1 | SAPDYGYT
TRBJ2-1 | 13 | TRBD2 | TRBV20-1 | SAGNLAGGYNEQF
TRBJ2-3 | 14 | TRBD2 | TRBV20-1 | SARALAGEGTDTQY
TRBJ1-2 | 12 | TRBD1 | TRBV12-3/TRBV12-4 | ASSYLGQGNGYT
TRBJ1-2 | 10 | NA | TRBV2 | ASSEAGRGYT
NA | 12 | TRBD1 | TRBV7-2 | ASSWGQGVATQY
TRBJ1-6 | 13 | NA | TRBV3-1 | ASSLFGVTHSPLH
TRBJ2-3 | 13 | TRBD2 | TRBV5-1 | ASSLRGGLGDTQY
TRBJ2-2 | 11 | NA | TRBV27 | ASSKGYTGELF
TRBJ2-3 | 12 | NA | TRBV5-1 | ASSFDRGGGTQY
TRBJ2-1 | 13 | TRBD1 | TRBV4-2 | ASSQDRDVGNEQF
TRBJ1-2 | 14 | TRBD1 | TRBV7-9 | ASSILTGGEGYGYT
TRBJ2-4 | 14 | TRBD2 | TRBV27 | ASSSERGAVKNIQY